These T cell receptor beta chains were read from a single sample in a study of blood T cell repertoires in COVID-19. Some clones are missing from TCRdb's copy, which holds only in-frame ones; the method was immunoSEQ multiplex PCR. The sample shows more than 110,000 clones, 84% of them seen only once. The sample comprised peripheral blood. These TCRs come from a human donor in a cohort sampled during active COVID-19. CDR3s include the opening cysteine and the closing phenylalanine or tryptophan. D genes are given only for firm matches. Size values are once, few and many counts, or a class for expanded clones, and some rows have none.

J | V | size | D | CDR3 | DNA
TRBJ1-2 | TRBV29-1 | - | - | CSVEDNPGFGYTF | TGCAGCGTTGAAGACAATCCGGGTTTTGGCTACACCTTC
TRBJ2-7 | TRBV5-5 | - | TRBD2 | CASSYGLAVEQYF | TGTGCCAGCAGCTACGGACTAGCAGTCGAGCAGTACTTC
TRBJ2-2 | TRBV11-3 | - | TRBD1 | CASSSGAGQGAGELFF | TGTGCCAGCAGCTCTGGGGCGGGACAGGGGGCCGGGGAGCTGTTTTTT
TRBJ2-5 | TRBV28 | - | - | CASSWQGGKETQYF | TGTGCCAGCAGTTGGCAGGGAGGCAAGGAGACCCAGTACTTC
TRBJ1-6 | TRBV5-4 | few | - | CASSFQGLDNSPLHF | TGTGCCAGCAGCTTTCAGGGTCTCGATAATTCACCCCTCCACTTT
TRBJ2-1 | TRBV10-3 | - | TRBD2 | CAIRETSGGKNEQFF | TGTGCCATCAGGGAAACTAGCGGGGGGAAAAATGAGCAGTTCTTC
TRBJ2-5 | TRBV4-1 | - | TRBD1 | CASSLGQLQETQYF | TGCGCCAGCAGCCTGGGACAGCTCCAAGAGACCCAGTACTTC
TRBJ2-4 | TRBV6-4 | - | TRBD2 | CASSEGLAGGRDIQYF | TGTGCCAGCAGTGAAGGACTAGCGGGGGGGCGTGACATTCAGTACTTC
TRBJ2-2 | TRBV11-3 | - | TRBD2 | CASSRGAGELFF | TGTGCCAGCAGCCGGGGGGCCGGGGAGCTGTTTTTT
TRBJ2-5 | TRBV19 | - | - | CASSIGRGSETQYF | TGTGCCAGTAGTATCGGTCGGGGGTCAGAGACCCAGTACTTC
TRBJ1-5 | TRBV5-4 | - | TRBD1 | CASSLRGQGIGNQPQHF | TGTGCCAGCAGCCTCCGGGGACAGGGAATTGGCAATCAGCCCCAGCATTTT
TRBJ2-5 | TRBV3-1/TRBV3-2 | - | TRBD2 | CASSQGGTSEETQYF | TGTGCCAGCAGCCAGGGCGGGACTAGCGAGGAGACCCAGTACTTC
TRBJ2-5 | TRBV5-6 | - | - | CASSLYRYSEEYF | TGTGCCAGCAGCTTGTACCGTTACTCCGAGGAGTACTTC
TRBJ2-2 | TRBV24-1 | - | TRBD1 | CATSDPQQGFGPGELFF | TGTGCCACCAGTGATCCCCAACAGGGGTTCGGTCCCGGGGAGCTGTTTTTT
TRBJ2-7 | TRBV5-4 | - | TRBD2 | CASSQRGNSYEQYF | TGTGCCAGCAGCCAGCGGGGAAACTCCTACGAGCAGTACTTC
TRBJ1-3 | TRBV30 | - | - | CAWRTANSGNTIYF | TGTGCCTGGAGGACAGCCAACTCTGGAAACACCATATATTTT
TRBJ1-2 | TRBV9 | few | TRBD1 | CASSLGQGNYGYTF | TGTGCCAGCAGCCTTGGACAGGGCAACTATGGCTACACCTTC
TRBJ1-2 | TRBV16 | - | TRBD1 | CASSQSRQGAIYGYTF | TGTGCCAGCAGCCAATCGCGGCAGGGGGCAATCTATGGCTACACCTTC
TRBJ1-4 | TRBV5-4 | - | TRBD1 | CASSLMTGGDSTNEKLFF | TGTGCCAGCAGCTTGATGACAGGGGGCGACTCAACTAATGAAAAACTGTTTTTT
TRBJ2-2 | TRBV6-2/TRBV6-3 | - | TRBD2 | CASSYPPSLAGSSGELFF | TGTGCCAGCAGTTATCCTCCCTCGCTAGCGGGGTCCTCCGGGGAGCTGTTTTTT
TRBJ2-5 | TRBV3-1/TRBV3-2 | - | TRBD2 | CASSERGLKETQYF | TGTGCCAGCAGCGAGCGGGGCCTGAAAGAGACCCAGTACTTC
TRBJ2-5 | TRBV6-5 | - | - | CASLERETQYF | TGTGCCAGCTTAGAGAGGGAGACCCAGTACTTC
TRBJ2-5 | TRBV7-8 | - | - | CASSPRTGLRGLETQYF | TGTGCCAGCAGCCCTAGAACCGGCCTTCGGGGGTTGGAGACCCAGTACTTC
TRBJ1-2 | TRBV5-1 | - | TRBD1 | CASSLDRGQGGYTF | TGCGCCAGCAGCTTGGACAGGGGACAGGGGGGCTACACCTTC
TRBJ1-1 | TRBV19 | few | - | CASSIGGTRTEAFF | TGTGCCAGTAGTATAGGCGGGACGAGGACTGAAGCTTTCTTT
TRBJ1-1 | TRBV12-3/TRBV12-4 | once | - | CASSRQNTEAFF | TGTGCCAGCAGTCGACAGAACACTGAAGCTTTCTTT
TRBJ2-5 | TRBV29-1 | - | - | CSVAEGQETQYF | TGCAGCGTTGCGGAGGGGCAAGAGACCCAGTACTTC
TRBJ2-2 | TRBV18 | - | TRBD1 | CASSPNRGSTGELFF | TGTGCCAGCTCACCGAACAGGGGGAGCACCGGGGAGCTGTTTTTT
TRBJ2-7 | TRBV6-5 | - | - | CASMRVSEQYF | TGTGCCTCCATGAGGGTTTCCGAGCAGTACTTC
TRBJ2-3 | TRBV5-6 | - | TRBD2 | CASSLNGAGGGDTQYF | TGTGCCAGCAGCTTGAATGGGGCGGGGGGCGGAGATACGCAGTATTTT
TRBJ2-3 | TRBV27 | - | TRBD2 | CASSFKSRGAGGTDTQYF | TGTGCCAGCAGTTTTAAGAGTCGGGGGGCGGGGGGTACGGATACGCAGTATTTT
TRBJ1-1 | TRBV5-1 | - | TRBD1 | CASSLRMDRGSEAFF | TGCGCCAGCAGCTTGAGAATGGACAGGGGTTCTGAAGCTTTCTTT
TRBJ2-2 | TRBV11-1 | - | - | CASSLEGHAELFF | TGTGCCAGCAGCTTAGAAGGACACGCGGAGCTGTTTTTT
TRBJ2-7 | TRBV6-2/TRBV6-3 | - | TRBD1 | CASSSLGQGMGYEQYF | TGTGCCAGCAGCTCCCTGGGACAGGGCATGGGCTACGAGCAGTACTTC
TRBJ1-1 | TRBV6-5 | - | - | CASSRGRGPDTEAFF | TGTGCCAGCAGTCGCGGGCGGGGGCCGGACACTGAAGCTTTCTTT
TRBJ2-3 | TRBV6-7 | - | TRBD2 | CASSYPRESTDTQYF | TGTGCCAGCAGTTATCCGCGGGAGTCCACAGATACGCAGTATTTT
TRBJ2-2 | TRBV7-2 | - | - | CASSFSGYTGELFF | TGTGCCAGCAGCTTTTCAGGTTACACCGGGGAGCTGTTTTTT
TRBJ1-3 | TRBV3-1/TRBV3-2 | - | - | CASSQVSGRSGNTIYF | TGTGCCAGCAGCCAAGTGTCAGGGCGCTCTGGAAACACCATATATTTT
TRBJ2-3 | TRBV14 | - | - | CASSQGRGLGRDTQYF | TGTGCCAGCAGCCAAGGGAGGGGCCTGGGGCGAGATACGCAGTATTTT
TRBJ1-6 | TRBV11-2 | - | - | CASSLDRVASPLHF | TGTGCCAGCAGCTTAGATCGGGTTGCCTCACCCCTCCACTTT
TRBJ1-1 | TRBV20-1 | - | - | CSASIQGSNTEAFF | TGCAGTGCTAGTATTCAGGGATCGAACACTGAAGCTTTCTTT
TRBJ1-2 | TRBV4-3 | - | - | CASSQDTGNYGYTF | TGCGCCAGCAGCCAAGATACAGGAAACTATGGCTACACCTTC
TRBJ1-2 | TRBV28 | - | - | CASSFSGGGYGYTF | TGTGCCAGCAGTTTTTCGGGGGGCGGCTATGGCTACACCTTC
TRBJ1-2 | TRBV30 | - | - | CAWSVSELGGYTF | TGTGCCTGGAGTGTGAGCGAGCTCGGCGGCTACACCTTC
TRBJ1-4 | TRBV7-9 | - | - | CASSSLRGGYNEKLFF | TGTGCCAGCAGCTCCCTGAGGGGGGGCTATAATGAAAAACTGTTTTTT
TRBJ1-6 | TRBV6-5 | - | - | CASRVSSYNSPLHF | TGTGCCAGCAGAGTGAGCTCCTATAATTCACCCCTCCACTTT
TRBJ2-5 | TRBV7-2 | once | - | CASSLAGVETQYF | TGTGCCAGCAGCTTAGCAGGGGTGGAGACCCAGTACTTC
TRBJ2-7 | TRBV20-1 | - | - | CSATEQGAYEQYF | TGCAGTGCTACTGAACAGGGTGCCTACGAGCAGTACTTC
TRBJ1-5 | TRBV7-9 | - | TRBD1 | CASSLGQGVQPQHF | TGTGCCAGCAGCTTGGGACAGGGGGTCCAGCCCCAGCATTTT
TRBJ1-1 | TRBV7-3 | - | - | CASSPSEGGEAFF | TGTGCCAGCAGCCCATCGGAGGGAGGTGAAGCTTTCTTT
TRBJ1-2 | TRBV23-1 | few | - | CASSQTRQEYYGYTF | TGCGCCAGCAGTCAAACCCGACAGGAATACTATGGCTACACCTTC
TRBJ2-2 | TRBV3-1/TRBV3-2 | - | TRBD2 | CASSPSQTSGGLNTGELFF | TGTGCCAGCAGCCCCTCCCAGACTAGCGGGGGCCTGAACACCGGGGAGCTGTTTTTT
TRBJ2-7 | TRBV5-4 | - | - | CASSLAGHGEQYF | TGTGCCAGCAGCTTGGCGGGACACGGCGAGCAGTACTTC
TRBJ2-1 | TRBV12-5 | - | TRBD2 | CASGASGGGHEQFF | TGTGCTAGTGGTGCTAGCGGGGGGGGCCATGAGCAGTTCTTC
TRBJ1-3 | TRBV7-6 | - | - | CASSPGGGLSSGNTIYF | TGTGCCAGCAGCCCCGGGGGGGGCCTTAGCTCTGGAAACACCATATATTTT
TRBJ2-7 | TRBV13 | once | TRBD2 | CASSPRGEVYEQYF | TGTGCCAGCAGCCCCCGGGGGGAAGTCTACGAGCAGTACTTC
TRBJ2-3 | TRBV6-2/TRBV6-3 | - | TRBD2 | CASSYTLTSGSWYF | TGTGCCAGCAGTTACACCTTGACTAGCGGGTCTTGGTATTTT
TRBJ2-3 | TRBV4-1 | - | - | CASSQESLATDTQYF | TGCGCCAGCAGCCAAGAATCACTAGCAACAGATACGCAGTATTTT
TRBJ1-4 | TRBV4-2 | - | TRBD1 | CASSPGQGSEKLFF | TGTGCCAGCAGCCCCGGACAGGGGAGTGAAAAACTGTTTTTT
TRBJ1-2 | TRBV7-3 | - | - | CASSLGDSTYGYTF | TGTGCCAGCAGCTTGGGGGACTCCACTTATGGCTACACCTTC